The entry below describes one T cell receptor (beta chain). This record belongs to a study of cytomegalovirus exposure and HLA in healthy donors. V lost 5 bases, J lost 4 bases, and 14 bases lay in between. CDR3 length: 15 amino acids. Germline-derived CDR1 and CDR2 are SSHAT and FNYEAQ (reference sequence). Profiling relied on immunoSEQ multiplex PCR, and the TCRdb table lists in-frame clones only, not all of them. The table has about 150,000 clones, roughly nine tenths seen once. The source of this sequence is a man between 18 and 35 years old in good health and CMV-seronegative. The chain uses TRBV7-7 and TRBJ2-2, with TRBD1 as a possible D gene (6 bases). Sequenced sample: PBMCs. The DNA for the CDR3 is TGTGCCAGCAGCCGGGACAAAGGTGGCACCGGGGAGCTGTTTTTT. It translates to CASSRDKGGTGELFF.